The clone carrying this TCR beta chain was counted a single time. The CDR3 loop spans 15 amino acids. Trimming shortened V by 2 bases and J by 2 bases, and 12 bases separated the two germline ends. CDR1 is LGHDT, CDR2 YNNKEL, per germline (reference sequence). Source study methods: Nucleated cell number was recorded as an estimate derived from reference gene primer amplification. The protocol was immunoSEQ multiplex PCR, while the TCRdb copy is restricted to in-frame clones and leaves out a portion. D and trimming come from the DNA, and the V and J calls and clone size come from that table. The table lists approximately 60,000 clones, 75% to 85% of them singletons. These data belong to a study of blood T cell repertoires in COVID-19. For the study at large: Samples of COVID-19 (acute and convalescent) were obtained from the United States, Italy and Spain. The cDNA or gDNA used as material had been derived from T cells, B-cell-depleted T cells, or PBMCs.

The clonotype comes from a man aged 80 or over with acute or convalescent COVID-19. This chain uses TRBV3-1 (or the pseudogene TRBV3-2) with TRBJ1-1; TRBD1 might be the D (5 bases). Sample: peripheral blood. The CDR3 is CASSQRQRKNTEAFF. In DNA form, the CDR3 reads TGTGCCAGCAGCCAACGACAGAGAAAAAACACTGAAGCTTTCTTT.